This T cell receptor (beta chain) was recovered during a study of beta chain features in type 1 diabetes. Overall study findings and caveats: A moderate, significant TCRB CDR3 shortening appeared in type 1 diabetes across four CD4+ subsets.

In the case of this clone: Its antigen is as yet unknown.

The CDR3 is 15 residues long. CDR1 is SNHLY, CDR2 FYNNEI, per germline. The V end was cut by 2 bases, the J end by 4 bases, with 14 bases between. The investigators reverse transcribed all of the isolated RNA, so they sequenced expressed TCRB transcripts. The assay was immunoSEQ multiplex PCR, and TCRdb's table has in-frame clones only and misses some. Found here are fewer than 450,000 clones, roughly 14% of them singletons; the top ten hold roughly 0.016%. J is TRBJ1-2 and V is TRBV2; D may be TRBD1 (6 bases). The TCR sequence derives from a young woman with type 1 diabetes. Sequencing was performed on naive CD4+ T cells from blood. CDR3 in DNA: TGTGCCAGCAGTGAAAAGGGGACAACTATCTATGGCTACACCTTC. Translated: CASSEKGTTIYGYTF.